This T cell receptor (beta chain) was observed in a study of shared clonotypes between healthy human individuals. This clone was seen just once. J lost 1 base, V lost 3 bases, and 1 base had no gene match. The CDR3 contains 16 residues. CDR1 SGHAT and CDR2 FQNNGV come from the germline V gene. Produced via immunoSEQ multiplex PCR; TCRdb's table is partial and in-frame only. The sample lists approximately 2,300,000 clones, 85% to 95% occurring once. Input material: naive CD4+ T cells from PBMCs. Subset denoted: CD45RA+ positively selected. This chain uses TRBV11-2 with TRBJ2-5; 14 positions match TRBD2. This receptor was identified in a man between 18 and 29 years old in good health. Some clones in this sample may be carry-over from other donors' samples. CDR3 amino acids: CASSLGLAGVQETQYF. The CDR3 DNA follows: TGTGCCAGCAGCTTGGGACTAGCGGGGGTCCAAGAGACCCAGTACTTC.